Sequencing of this T cell receptor (beta chain) was carried out in a study of early T cells in non-severe SARS-CoV-2 infection. Study information: From unsorted whole blood, bulk RNA was sequenced, and the chains remained unpaired.

Unique molecular identifiers were attached to individual cDNA molecules. TCRdb re-called the 5' RACE reads through MiXCR, storing one row per CDR3 protein. This table has about 61,000 distinct CDR3 sequences, about 12% appearing once. Of note for this clonotype: Its antigen is as yet unknown.

Trimming stripped 3 bases from V and 8 bases from J, with 29 bases between. The CDR3 runs to 20 residues. Germline lookup yields CDR1 MNHEY and CDR2 SVGAGI. Study-wide results and limits: Comparison of clonotypes with VDJdb favored anti-spike CD8 responses while missing private and CD4 specificities.

This TCR was recovered from an adult who was a healthcare worker with PCR-confirmed SARS-CoV-2 infection or an uninfected control (not recorded which). The donor label of this sample is uncertain. The sequences come from whole blood, collected at baseline. The V call is TRBV6-5, the J call TRBJ1-6; tentatively, D is TRBD1 (6 bases). The CDR3 DNA follows: TGTGCCAGCAGTTATCTGCGCAGGGGCTACTCTCCCCTTGGAGATTCACCCCTCCACTTT. This translates into CASSYLRRGYSPLGDSPLHF.